This entry lists 25 T cell receptor beta chains sequenced from one sample in a study of blood T cell repertoires in COVID-19. The data were produced by immunoSEQ multiplex PCR, yet TCRdb's version contains in-frame clones alone and is incomplete. The profile shows a few hundred thousand clones, approximately 80% of them singletons. The sample consisted of peripheral blood. These receptors came from an elderly woman with acute or convalescent COVID-19.

This clone appeared a few times. The chain employs TRBV5-6 and TRBJ1-6; no firm D call. The CDR3 is 16 amino acids. V dropped 1 base and J dropped 6 bases, with 14 bases sitting between them. Per the germline V gene, CDR1 is SGHDT and CDR2 is YYEEEE. CDR3 sequence reads: CASSLSPEPSNSPLHF. CDR3 in DNA: TGTGCCAGCAGCTTGTCACCGGAGCCCTCTAATTCACCCCTCCACTTT. The full variable domain, in which reference TRBV5-6 and TRBJ1-6 provide the parts outside the CDR3, is DAGVTQSPTHLIKTRGQQVTLRCSPKSGHDTVSWYQQALGQGPQFIFQYYEEEERQRGNFPDRFSGHQFPNYSSELNVNALLLGDSALYLCASSLSPEPSNSPLHFGNGTRLTVT.

Only one count was recorded for this clone. This chain links TRBV19 with TRBJ1-2; TRBD1 aligns across 7 bases. CDR3 length: 14 amino acids. V gave up 4 bases and J gave up 8 bases; unmatched junction bases: 10. CDR1 is LNHDA, CDR2 SQIVND, per germline (reference sequence). CDR3 loop: CASSTGDRVGGYTF. The CDR3 region has the DNA TGTGCCAGTAGTACCGGAGACAGGGTTGGCGGCTACACCTTC. Filled out from reference TRBV19 and TRBJ1-2, the complete variable domain reads DGGITQSPKYLFRKEGQNVTLSCEQNLNHDAMYWYRQDPGQGLRLIYYSQIVNDFQKGDIAEGYSVSREKKESFPLTVTSAQKNPTAFYLCASSTGDRVGGYTFGSGTRLTVV.

This rearrangement joins TRBV24-1 to TRBJ2-1; 8 positions agree with TRBD2. CDR1 and CDR2 (germline): KGHDR, SFDVKD. This CDR3 has 15 residues. The V and J ends lost 1 base and 5 bases, in that order; junction bases with no gene match: 3. CDR3 sequence reads: CATSDLYGRDNEQFF. The CDR3 coding sequence is TGTGCCACCAGTGATTTATACGGGAGGGACAATGAGCAGTTCTTC.

The V gene is TRBV6-5, the J gene TRBJ1-4, with no clear D. CDR1 is MNHEY, CDR2 SVGAGI, per germline. Trimming shortened V by 6 bases and J by 5 bases, and 13 bases separated the two germline ends. The CDR3 contains 14 residues. The CDR3 coding sequence is TGTGCCAGCAGGTTGACGGAGTTAAATGAAAAACTGTTTTTT. This codes for CASRLTELNEKLFF.

The CDR3 region has the DNA TGTGCCAGCTCACCAGGCCAGGCGAGAACTGAAGCTTTCTTT. Translating it yields CASSPGQARTEAFF. This chain joins TRBV18 and TRBJ1-1, with D unclear. The ends were cut back, 2 bases at V and 5 bases at J, with 12 bases in the middle. The CDR3 has 14 residues. Germline CDR1 reads KGHSH; CDR2 reads LQKENI.

The chain has TRBV3-1 (or the pseudogene TRBV3-2) and TRBJ2-7; D might be TRBD2 (5 bases). Trimming took off 1 base at V and 7 bases at J, with 11 bases between the two ends. There are 13 residues in the CDR3. CDR1 is LGHDT and CDR2 is YNNKEL in the germline V gene (reference sequence). The CDR3 nucleotides read TGTGCCAGCAGCCAAGCGGGCCGCGGGGAGCAGTACTTC. It specifies CASSQAGRGEQYF.

This sequence joins TRBV4-1 and TRBJ1-3; D not certain. The CDR3 extends over 17 amino acids. Germline loops: CDR1 MGHRA, CDR2 YSYEKL. Trimming took 1 base from V and 1 from J, leaving 14 bases between them. This CDR3 reads CASSQVEGTSSGNTIYF. CDR3 nucleotides: TGCGCCAGCAGCCAAGTCGAGGGTACCAGTTCTGGAAACACCATATATTTT.

The chain has TRBV5-1 and TRBJ2-7; D is unclear. Trimming pared 0 bases from V and 7 bases from J, leaving 11 bases between. Germline CDR1 SGHRS, CDR2 YFSETQ. The CDR3 is made up of 13 amino acids. The CDR3 bases are TGCGCCAGCAGCTTGGACGTCTCGAGGGAGCAGTACTTC. Translated, it gives CASSLDVSREQYF.

A few counts support this clone. The chain couples TRBV3-1 (or the pseudogene TRBV3-2) to TRBJ1-3; D may be TRBD1 (6 bases). The V end lost 4 bases, the J end lost 0 bases, and 10 bases lay between the germline ends. CDR3 length equals 15 residues. CDR1 and CDR2 from the germline V gene are LGHDT and YNNKEL (reference sequence). The CDR3 sequence: CASSLKQGSGNTIYF. The CDR3 DNA reads TGTGCCAGCAGCCTCAAACAGGGCTCTGGAAACACCATATATTTT.

The chain has TRBV7-9 and TRBJ1-5; D is undetermined. The germline CDR1 and CDR2 sequences are SEHNR and FQNEAQ (reference sequence). Trimming stripped 3 bases from V and 3 bases from J, with 9 bases between. The CDR3 spans 14 residues. CDR3 nucleotides: TGTGCCAGCAGCTTCGGCGGGGTCAATCAGCCCCAGCATTTT. Amino acid sequence: CASSFGGVNQPQHF.

This clone is a singleton in its sample. The CDR3 is CASSQAPGQGRETQYF. DNA for the CDR3: TGTGCCAGCAGCCAAGCTCCGGGACAGGGGAGGGAGACCCAGTACTTC. The rearrangement joins TRBV3-1 (or the pseudogene TRBV3-2) to TRBJ2-5; 10 bases agree with TRBD1. The germline CDR1 and CDR2 sequences are LGHDT and YNNKEL (reference sequence). V lost 1 base to trimming and J lost 5 bases; unmatched junction nucleotides: 7. CDR3 length: 16 amino acids.

V gene TRBV6-6 combines with J gene TRBJ2-7; the D gene is possibly TRBD1 (6 bases). Trimming pared 5 bases from V and 4 bases from J, leaving 15 bases between. Germline CDR1 MNHNY, CDR2 SVGAGI (reference sequence). This CDR3 contains 14 residues. CDR3 in amino acids: CASSQNPQGYEQYF. The DNA for the CDR3 is TGTGCCAGCAGTCAGAACCCACAGGGTTACGAGCAGTACTTC.

The chain joins TRBV6-2 or TRBV6-3 to TRBJ2-1; D gene unclear. Germline assignment: CDR1 MNHEY and CDR2 SVGEGT. With 0 bases removed from V and 7 bases from J, the gap between germline ends came to 10 bases. This CDR3 has 14 residues. CDR3 sequence reads: CASSYSVVGNEQFF. The CDR3 DNA sequence: TGTGCCAGCAGTTACTCGGTGGTCGGGAATGAGCAGTTCTTC.

This clone was seen a single time. This chain links TRBV6-2 or TRBV6-3 with TRBJ1-5; 10 bases match TRBD1. From germline, CDR1 is MNHEY and CDR2 SVGEGT. The CDR3 spans 17 residues. The junction had 9 bases not matched to a gene; V was cut back by 5 bases and J by 2 bases. DNA of the CDR3: TGTGCCAGCAGTAGCGCCGGGACAGGGGTCCGCAATCAGCCCCAGCATTTT. Its translation is CASSSAGTGVRNQPQHF.

The V and J genes are TRBV9 and TRBJ2-1; tentative D call: TRBD2 (5 bases). The CDR3 is 16 residues long. Trimming took off 4 bases at V and 1 base at J, with 15 bases between the two ends. Per germline, CDR1 SGDLS and CDR2 YYNGEE. The CDR3 loop is CASSPPPGSSYNEQFF. The CDR3 region has the DNA TGTGCCAGCAGCCCACCTCCGGGGAGTTCCTACAATGAGCAGTTCTTC.

Here the CDR3 DNA reads TGTGCCAGCAGCACCGCAGGGATTACTGAAGCTTTCTTT. Translating it yields CASSTAGITEAFF. The J gene is TRBJ1-1, the V gene TRBV7-2; TRBD1 is a possible D gene (5 bases). Germline V gene lookup returns CDR1 SGHTA and CDR2 FQGNSA. CDR3 size: 13 residues. V lost 5 bases and J lost 5, with 12 bases in between.

The rearrangement uses TRBV6-5 and TRBJ2-7; 7 nucleotides align to TRBD2. CDR3 size: 14 residues. The germline V gene has CDR1 MNHEY and CDR2 SVGAGI. J gave up 6 bases and V 2 bases, and 7 bases lay outside the gene matches. CDR3 nucleotide sequence: TGTGCCAGCAGTTACCGGGAGGCCCAATCCGAGCAGTACTTC. As protein: CASSYREAQSEQYF.

The V and J genes are TRBV27 and TRBJ1-2; TRBD1 agrees at 8 bases. The CDR3 has 14 amino acids. V gave up 8 bases and J gave up 6 bases; unmatched junction bases: 11. Germline loops: CDR1 MNHEY, CDR2 SMNVEV (reference sequence). In DNA, the CDR3 is TGTGCCAGCTACCACCCGGACAGGGACCATGGCTACACCTTC. Translation: CASYHPDRDHGYTF.

The chain is built from TRBV5-1 and TRBJ2-7; 15 bases agree with TRBD2. The germline CDR1 and CDR2 sequences are SGHRS and YFSETQ. Trimming removed 4 bases from V and 3 bases from J; junction bases left unmatched: 26. This CDR3 spans 23 amino acids. This CDR3 is CASSPIGWGGLAGGVGISYEQYF. In DNA, the CDR3 is TGCGCCAGCAGCCCAATCGGATGGGGGGGACTAGCGGGAGGCGTCGGGATTAGCTACGAGCAGTACTTC.

This clone appeared a few times. The chain has TRBV19 and TRBJ2-7, with 7 bases fitting TRBD1. The CDR3 covers 15 residues. Germline CDR1 is LNHDA and CDR2 is SQIVND (reference sequence). After removal of 3 bases from V and 0 bases from J, the junction contained 5 bases not matched to a gene. CDR3: CASSIGTAHSYEQYF. DNA for the CDR3: TGTGCCAGTAGTATCGGGACAGCCCACTCCTACGAGCAGTACTTC. Full variable domain (rest looked up from reference TRBV19 and TRBJ2-7): DGGITQSPKYLFRKEGQNVTLSCEQNLNHDAMYWYRQDPGQGLRLIYYSQIVNDFQKGDIAEGYSVSREKKESFPLTVTSAQKNPTAFYLCASSIGTAHSYEQYFGPGTRLTVT.

This clone has a handful of counts. This rearrangement joins TRBV30 to TRBJ1-2, with 10 bases lining up with TRBD1. The J segment lost 6 bases and the V segment lost 1 base, leaving 5 bases of the junction unmatched. Per the germline V gene, CDR1 is GTSNPN and CDR2 is SVGIG (reference sequence). This CDR3 comprises 14 residues. The CDR3 DNA reads as TGTGCCTGGAGTGATCCGGGACAGGGGAATGGCTACACCTTC. Translated, it gives CAWSDPGQGNGYTF.

The rearrangement links TRBV5-1 to TRBJ1-6, with D tentatively TRBD1 (5 bases). The CDR3 sequence is 16 residues long. V was cut by 4 bases and J by 0 bases, with 11 bases left in between. The germline gives CDR1 SGHRS, CDR2 YFSETQ. The DNA of the CDR3 is TGCGCCAGCAGCCCCCGACAGAGCTCCTATAATTCACCCCTCCACTTT. Translated: CASSPRQSSYNSPLHF.

This clone has just a few counts. V usage is TRBV11-1 and J usage is TRBJ1-2, with D perhaps TRBD1 (5 bases). The CDR3 is 13 amino acids. Germline V gives CDR1 SGHAT, CDR2 FQDESV (reference sequence). Deletions cut 5 bases from V and 4 bases from J, with 11 bases between. The CDR3 DNA reads as TGTGCCAGCAGCCCAGGGCGGGGCTATGGCTACACCTTC. Encoded protein: CASSPGRGYGYTF. The full variable domain, rest sourced from reference TRBV11-1 and TRBJ1-2, is EAEVAQSPRYKITEKSQAVAFWCDPISGHATLYWYRQILGQGPELLVQFQDESVVDDSQLPKDRFSAERLKGVDSTLKIQPAELGDSAMYLCASSPGRGYGYTFGSGTRLTVV.

This chain uses TRBV7-9 with TRBJ1-2, with TRBD1 matching 7 bases. The CDR3 is made up of 12 amino acids. The V gene end was trimmed by 5 bases and the J gene end by 6 bases; junction bases not matched to a gene: 3. Germline loops: CDR1 SEHNR, CDR2 FQNEAQ (reference sequence). CDR3 in amino acids: CASSRTGNGYTF. The CDR3 bases are TGTGCCAGCAGCCGGACAGGCAATGGCTACACCTTC.

The chain carries TRBV21-1 and TRBJ2-5; the D call in the table, TRBD2, was not verified against the DNA. TRBV21-1 is an annotated pseudogene. The CDR3 length is 15 residues. This CDR3 is CASSNCRGVQETQYF. CDR3 coding DNA: TGTGCCAGCAGCAACTGCCGGGGAGTCCAAGAGACCCAGTACTTC.